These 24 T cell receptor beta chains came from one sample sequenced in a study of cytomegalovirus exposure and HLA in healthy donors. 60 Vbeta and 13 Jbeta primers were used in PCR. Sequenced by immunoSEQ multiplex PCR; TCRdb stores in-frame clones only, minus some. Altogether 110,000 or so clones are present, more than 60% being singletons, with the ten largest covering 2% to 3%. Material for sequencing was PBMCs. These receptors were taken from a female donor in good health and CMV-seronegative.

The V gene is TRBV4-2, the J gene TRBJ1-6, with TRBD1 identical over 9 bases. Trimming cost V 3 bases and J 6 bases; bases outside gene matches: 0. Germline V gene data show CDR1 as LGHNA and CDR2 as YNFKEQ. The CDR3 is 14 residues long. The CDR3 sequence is CASSQGQGNSPLHF. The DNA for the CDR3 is TGTGCCAGCAGCCAGGGACAGGGTAATTCACCCCTCCACTTT.

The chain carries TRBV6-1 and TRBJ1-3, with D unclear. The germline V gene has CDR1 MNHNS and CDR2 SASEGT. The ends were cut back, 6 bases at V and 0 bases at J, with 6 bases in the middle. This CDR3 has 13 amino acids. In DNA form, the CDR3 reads TGTGCCAGCAGGGCCTCCTCTGGAAACACCATATATTTT. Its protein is CASRASSGNTIYF.

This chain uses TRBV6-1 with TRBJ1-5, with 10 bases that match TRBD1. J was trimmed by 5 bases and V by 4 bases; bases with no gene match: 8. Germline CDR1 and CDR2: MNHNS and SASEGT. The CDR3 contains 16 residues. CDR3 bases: TGTGCCAGCAGTGTGTCCCAAGGGACAGGGGATCAGCCCCAGCATTTT. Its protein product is CASSVSQGTGDQPQHF.

CDR3 DNA: TGTGCCAGCAGCCCGTGGGGCCAGGGGGAGACCCAGTACTTC. Translated: CASSPWGQGETQYF. The rearrangement uses TRBV9 and TRBJ2-5, with D possibly matching TRBD1 (6 bases). CDR3 length: 14 amino acids. The ends were cut back, 4 bases at V and 5 bases at J, with 15 bases in the middle. Germline CDR1 reads SGDLS; CDR2 reads YYNGEE.

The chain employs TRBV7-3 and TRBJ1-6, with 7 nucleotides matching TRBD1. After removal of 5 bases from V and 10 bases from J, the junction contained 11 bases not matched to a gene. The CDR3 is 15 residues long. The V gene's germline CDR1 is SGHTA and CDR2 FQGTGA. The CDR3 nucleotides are TGTGCCAGCAGCCTCAACAGGGGAGGCGGATCACCCCTCCACTTT. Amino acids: CASSLNRGGGSPLHF.

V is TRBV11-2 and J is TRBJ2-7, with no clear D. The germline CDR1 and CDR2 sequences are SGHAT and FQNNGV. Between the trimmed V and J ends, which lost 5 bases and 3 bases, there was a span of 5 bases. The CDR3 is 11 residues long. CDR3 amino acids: CASSILYEQYF. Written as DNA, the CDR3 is TGTGCCAGCAGCATCCTCTACGAGCAGTACTTC. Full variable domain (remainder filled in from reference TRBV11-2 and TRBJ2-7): EAGVAQSPRYKIIEKRQSVAFWCNPISGHATLYWYQQILGQGPKLLIQFQNNGVVDDSQLPKDRFSAERLKGVDSTLKIQPAKLEDSAVYLCASSILYEQYFGPGTRLTVT.

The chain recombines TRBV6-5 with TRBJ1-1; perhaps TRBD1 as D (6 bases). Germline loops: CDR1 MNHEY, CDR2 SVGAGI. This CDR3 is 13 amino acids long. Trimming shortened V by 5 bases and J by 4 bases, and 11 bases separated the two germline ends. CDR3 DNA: TGTGCCAGCAGTCCACAGGGCCGCACTGAAGCTTTCTTT. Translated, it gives CASSPQGRTEAFF.

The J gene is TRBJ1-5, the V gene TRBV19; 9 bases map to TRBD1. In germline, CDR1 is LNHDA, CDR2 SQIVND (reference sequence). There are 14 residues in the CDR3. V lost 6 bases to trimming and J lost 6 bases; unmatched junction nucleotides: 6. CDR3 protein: CASRGQGGAQPQHF. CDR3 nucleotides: TGTGCCAGTAGGGGACAGGGCGGGGCTCAGCCCCAGCATTTT.

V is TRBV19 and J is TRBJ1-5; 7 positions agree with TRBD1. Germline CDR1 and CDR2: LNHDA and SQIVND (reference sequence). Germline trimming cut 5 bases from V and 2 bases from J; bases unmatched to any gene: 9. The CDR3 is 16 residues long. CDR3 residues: CASSPVTGFGNQPQHF. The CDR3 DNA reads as TGTGCCAGTAGTCCGGTGACAGGGTTTGGCAATCAGCCCCAGCATTTT.

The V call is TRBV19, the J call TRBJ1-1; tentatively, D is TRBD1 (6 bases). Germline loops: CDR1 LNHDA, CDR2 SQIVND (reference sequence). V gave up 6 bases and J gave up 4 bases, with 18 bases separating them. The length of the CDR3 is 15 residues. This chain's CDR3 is CASRGTGPWVTEAFF. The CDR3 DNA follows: TGTGCCAGTAGGGGTACAGGGCCCTGGGTCACTGAAGCTTTCTTT.

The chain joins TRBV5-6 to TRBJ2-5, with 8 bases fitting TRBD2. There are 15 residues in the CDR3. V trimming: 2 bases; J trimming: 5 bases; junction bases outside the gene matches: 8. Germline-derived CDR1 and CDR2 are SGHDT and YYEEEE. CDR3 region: CASSFSGGFGETQYF. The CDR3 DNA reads TGTGCCAGCAGCTTTTCGGGGGGGTTCGGGGAGACCCAGTACTTC.

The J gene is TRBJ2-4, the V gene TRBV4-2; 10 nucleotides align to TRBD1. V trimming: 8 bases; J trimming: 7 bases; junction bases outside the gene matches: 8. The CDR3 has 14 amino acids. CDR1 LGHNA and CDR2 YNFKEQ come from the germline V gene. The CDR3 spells CASGDRGLMNIQYF. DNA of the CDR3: TGTGCCAGCGGTGACAGGGGGCTTATGAACATTCAGTACTTC.

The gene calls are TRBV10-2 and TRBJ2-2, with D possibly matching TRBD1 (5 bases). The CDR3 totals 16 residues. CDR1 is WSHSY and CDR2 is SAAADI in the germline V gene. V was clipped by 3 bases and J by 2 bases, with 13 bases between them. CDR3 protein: CASSEGAGANTGELFF. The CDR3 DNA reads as TGCGCCAGCAGTGAAGGGGCAGGTGCCAACACCGGGGAGCTGTTTTTT.

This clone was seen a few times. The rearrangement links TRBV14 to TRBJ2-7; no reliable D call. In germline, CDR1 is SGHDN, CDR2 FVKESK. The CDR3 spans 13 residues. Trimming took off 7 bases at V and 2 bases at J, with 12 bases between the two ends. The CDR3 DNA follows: TGTGCCAGCACCCTTGGCCAGACCTACGAGCAGTACTTC. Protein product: CASTLGQTYEQYF.

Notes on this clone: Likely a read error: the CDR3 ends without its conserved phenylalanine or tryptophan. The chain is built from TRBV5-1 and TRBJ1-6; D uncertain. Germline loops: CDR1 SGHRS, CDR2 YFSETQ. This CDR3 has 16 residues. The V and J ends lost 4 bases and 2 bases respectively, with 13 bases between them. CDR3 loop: CASSGQAGPYNSPLHL. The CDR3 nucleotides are TGCGCCAGCAGCGGGCAGGCCGGTCCCTATAATTCACCCCTCCACCTT.

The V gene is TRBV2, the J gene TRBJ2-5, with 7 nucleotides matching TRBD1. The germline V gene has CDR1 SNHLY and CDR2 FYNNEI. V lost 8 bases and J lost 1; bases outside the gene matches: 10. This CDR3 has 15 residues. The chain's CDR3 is CASGERGLIQETQYF. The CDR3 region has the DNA TGTGCCAGCGGAGAGAGGGGGCTAATCCAAGAGACCCAGTACTTC.

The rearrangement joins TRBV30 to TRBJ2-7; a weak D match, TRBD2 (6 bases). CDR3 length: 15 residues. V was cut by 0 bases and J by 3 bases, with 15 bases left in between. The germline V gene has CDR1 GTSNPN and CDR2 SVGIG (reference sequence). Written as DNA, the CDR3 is TGTGCCTGGAGTGTATCGCGGGGAGAACTCTACGAGCAGTACTTC. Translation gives CAWSVSRGELYEQYF.

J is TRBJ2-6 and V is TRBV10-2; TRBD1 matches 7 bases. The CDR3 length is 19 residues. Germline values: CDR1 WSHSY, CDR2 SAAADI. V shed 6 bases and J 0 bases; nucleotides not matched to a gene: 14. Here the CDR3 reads CASSLPTGTARSGANVLTF. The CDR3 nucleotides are TGCGCCAGCAGCCTTCCCACCGGGACAGCGCGCTCTGGGGCCAACGTCCTGACTTTC.

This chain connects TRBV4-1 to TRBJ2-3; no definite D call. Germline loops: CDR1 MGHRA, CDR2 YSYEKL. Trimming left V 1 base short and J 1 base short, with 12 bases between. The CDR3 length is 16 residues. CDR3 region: CASSQVTPRRTDTQYF. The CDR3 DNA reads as TGCGCCAGCAGCCAAGTGACTCCCCGACGCACAGATACGCAGTATTTT.

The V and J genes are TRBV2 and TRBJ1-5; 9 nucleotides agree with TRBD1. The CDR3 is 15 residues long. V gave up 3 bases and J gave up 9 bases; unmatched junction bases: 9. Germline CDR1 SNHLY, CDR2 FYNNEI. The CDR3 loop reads CASSDILGQGLPQHF. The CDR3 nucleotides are TGTGCCAGCAGTGATATACTCGGACAGGGGCTGCCCCAGCATTTT.

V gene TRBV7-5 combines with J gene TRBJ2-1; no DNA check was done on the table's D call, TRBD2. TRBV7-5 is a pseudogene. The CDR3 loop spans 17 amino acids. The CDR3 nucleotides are TGTGTCAGAAGCTTGAGCCGGACTAGCTTTCTCTACAATGAGCAGTTCTTC. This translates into CVRSLSRTSFLYNEQFF.

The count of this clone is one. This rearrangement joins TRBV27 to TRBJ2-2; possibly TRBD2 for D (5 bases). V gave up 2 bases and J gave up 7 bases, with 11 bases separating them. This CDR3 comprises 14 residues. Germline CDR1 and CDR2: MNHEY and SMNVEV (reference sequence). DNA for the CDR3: TGTGCCAGCAGTTTAATCCCTGGAGGCGGGGAGCTGTTTTTT. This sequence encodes CASSLIPGGGELFF.

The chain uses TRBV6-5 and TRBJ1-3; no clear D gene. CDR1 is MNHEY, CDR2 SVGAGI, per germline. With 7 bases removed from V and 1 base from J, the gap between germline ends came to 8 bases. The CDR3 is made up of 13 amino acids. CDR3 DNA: TGTGCCAGCATCGGGGATTCTGGAAACACCATATATTTT. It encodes CASIGDSGNTIYF.

This chain's CDR3 is CASSSYNTEAFF. The CDR3 DNA reads as TGTGCCAGCAGCTCCTATAACACTGAAGCTTTCTTT. The V call is TRBV5-6, the J call TRBJ1-1; D ambiguous. From germline, CDR1 is SGHDT and CDR2 YYEEEE. The V gene lost 3 bases and the J gene lost 2 bases, with 5 bases spanning the gap. CDR3 size: 12 residues. The entire variable domain, with the rest obtained from reference TRBV5-6 and TRBJ1-1, is as follows: DAGVTQSPTHLIKTRGQQVTLRCSPKSGHDTVSWYQQALGQGPQFIFQYYEEEERQRGNFPDRFSGHQFPNYSSELNVNALLLGDSALYLCASSSYNTEAFFGQGTRLTVV.